These T cell receptor beta chains were read from a single sample in a study of technical replicates of blood from a few donors. The data were produced by immunoSEQ multiplex PCR, yet TCRdb's version contains in-frame clones alone and is incomplete. The table lists roughly 51,000 clones, 85% to 95% of them singletons, with 4% to 4.5% in the top ten. Sequencing was performed on PBMCs. The receptor source for this set is a human donor in good health. Some clones in this sample may be carry-over from other donors' samples. The CDR3 runs from the conserved cysteine through the conserved F or W. A D gene is named only where the DNA matches it firmly. Clone size is stated in some rows and not others, as once, few, many or a class when expanded.

J gene: TRBJ1-2; D gene: -; clone size: once; V gene: TRBV2; CDR3 DNA: TGTGCCAGCAGCGCCACGGGATATAGCGTCTACACCTTC; CDR3 protein: CASSATGYSVYTF
J gene: TRBJ2-3; D gene: TRBD2; clone size: -; V gene: TRBV7-9; CDR3 DNA: TGTGCCAGCAGCTTATCCGGGACTACCAGCACAGATACGCAGTATTTT; CDR3 protein: CASSLSGTTSTDTQYF
J gene: TRBJ2-7; D gene: -; clone size: few; V gene: TRBV7-9; CDR3 DNA: TGTGCCAGCAGCCCCGTTTATAGGGGTACGTACGAGCAGTACTTC; CDR3 protein: CASSPVYRGTYEQYF
J gene: TRBJ2-7; D gene: TRBD2; clone size: -; V gene: TRBV5-1; CDR3 DNA: TGCGCCAGCAGCTGGACGGGACTAACCTACGAGCAGTACTTC; CDR3 protein: CASSWTGLTYEQYF
J gene: TRBJ2-3; D gene: -; clone size: -; V gene: TRBV5-1; CDR3 DNA: TGCGCCAGCAGCTTATACAGCCTAATCAGTCCTAGCACAGATACGCAGTATTTT; CDR3 protein: CASSLYSLISPSTDTQYF
J gene: TRBJ2-3; D gene: -; clone size: -; V gene: TRBV7-9; CDR3 DNA: TGTGCCAGCAGCTTAGGCGGGGCGGCAGATACGCAGTATTTT; CDR3 protein: CASSLGGAADTQYF
J gene: TRBJ1-2; D gene: TRBD1; clone size: -; V gene: TRBV2; CDR3 DNA: TGTGCCAGCACCGGCGTATGGGACAGGAACTATGGCTACACCTTC; CDR3 protein: CASTGVWDRNYGYTF
J gene: TRBJ2-7; D gene: TRBD1; clone size: once; V gene: TRBV29-1; CDR3 DNA: TGCAGCGTGGGGGACAGACAACGAGTTGGGGCCTACGAGCAGTACTTC; CDR3 protein: CSVGDRQRVGAYEQYF
J gene: TRBJ1-2; D gene: -; clone size: -; V gene: TRBV6-5; CDR3 DNA: TGTGCCAGCACCCGACAGACCTATGGCTACACCTTC; CDR3 protein: CASTRQTYGYTF
J gene: TRBJ1-5; D gene: TRBD1; clone size: -; V gene: TRBV7-6; CDR3 DNA: TGTGCCAGCAGCTCGGGACAGGGGTATCAGCCCCAGCATTTT; CDR3 protein: CASSSGQGYQPQHF
J gene: TRBJ2-5; D gene: -; clone size: once; V gene: TRBV4-1; CDR3 DNA: TGCGCCAGCAGTCAAAGGCGGGCCGGAGAGACCCAGTACTTC; CDR3 protein: CASSQRRAGETQYF
J gene: TRBJ1-5; D gene: -; clone size: once; V gene: TRBV6-6; CDR3 DNA: TGTGCCAGCAGTACTCCACCTCAGCCCCAGCATTTT; CDR3 protein: CASSTPPQPQHF
J gene: TRBJ2-7; D gene: TRBD1; clone size: -; V gene: TRBV19; CDR3 DNA: TGTGCCAGTAGTCCGGGGACAGGGTCGGCCTACGAGCAGTACTTC; CDR3 protein: CASSPGTGSAYEQYF
J gene: TRBJ2-6; D gene: TRBD1; clone size: -; V gene: TRBV15; CDR3 DNA: TGTGCCACCAGCAGAGTGGGACAGGACAGCTCTGGGGCCAACGTCCTGACTTTC; CDR3 protein: CATSRVGQDSSGANVLTF
J gene: TRBJ1-1; D gene: -; clone size: -; V gene: TRBV7-9; CDR3 DNA: TGTGCCAGCAGCTTAGGTCTTAGCTACATGAACACTGAAGCTTTCTTT; CDR3 protein: CASSLGLSYMNTEAFF
J gene: TRBJ2-7; D gene: TRBD1; clone size: -; V gene: TRBV5-6; CDR3 DNA: TGTGCCAGCAGCTGGGCCTGGACAGGGAGCTCCTACGAGCAGTACTTC; CDR3 protein: CASSWAWTGSSYEQYF
J gene: TRBJ1-2; D gene: -; clone size: -; V gene: TRBV7-2; CDR3 DNA: TGTGCCAGCAGCTTAACCGGAGTTCATGGCTACACCTTC; CDR3 protein: CASSLTGVHGYTF
J gene: TRBJ2-7; D gene: -; clone size: -; V gene: TRBV7-2; CDR3 DNA: TGTGCCAGCAGCTTAAACAGGCATTTGGAGCAGTACTTC; CDR3 protein: CASSLNRHLEQYF
J gene: TRBJ2-1; D gene: TRBD2; clone size: -; V gene: TRBV27; CDR3 DNA: TGTGCCAGCGCCACTAGCGGAGCCTACAATGAGCAGTTCTTC; CDR3 protein: CASATSGAYNEQFF
J gene: TRBJ1-5; D gene: TRBD1; clone size: -; V gene: TRBV2; CDR3 DNA: TGTGCCAGCAGTGCGGGACAGGGAGCTCAGCCCCAGCATTTT; CDR3 protein: CASSAGQGAQPQHF
J gene: TRBJ1-6; D gene: -; clone size: -; V gene: TRBV7-2; CDR3 DNA: TGTGCCAGCAGCTTAGGGAGCTCACCCCTCCACTTT; CDR3 protein: CASSLGSSPLHF